The entry that follows covers one TCR beta chain sequence. Antigen: not known. This entry belongs to a study of beta chain features in type 1 diabetes. The CDR3 consists of 11 residues. The ends were cut back, 2 bases at V and 6 bases at J, with 6 bases in the middle. Per the germline V gene, CDR1 is SQVTM and CDR2 is ANQGSEA. Findings of the study overall: Moderate yet significant TCRB CDR3 shortening was seen in Type 1 diabetes patients in all four CD4+ subsets. The question left open here concerned HLA type influencing TCRB rearrangement.

Every bit of the isolated RNA underwent reverse transcription, so sequencing read expressed TCRB transcripts. TCRdb keeps only in-frame clones here, not all; method: immunoSEQ multiplex PCR. The sample lists about 260,000 clones; approximately 20% were seen once. This receptor was taken from a woman in her thirties or forties with type 1 diabetes. The rearrangement joins TRBV29-1 to TRBJ2-3, with D hard to call. The sequencing sample was made of naive CD4+ T cells from blood. In DNA, the CDR3 is TGCAGCGTTGAACGAGCGGATACGCAGTATTTT. Its protein product is CSVERADTQYF.